This T cell receptor beta chain appears in the sequencing data of a study of T-cell reconstitution after alpha-beta-depleted transplantation in children. The study, taken as a whole, reports: Alpha-beta T cells present about two months after transplant were reported to originate from several hundred expanded graft clones. Among T cells one year after transplant, newly produced cells accounted for most counts and diversity. Surviving thymic progenitors and recipient T cells were the source of high TCRbeta diversity at day 60 in some patients.

For this clonotype: Its target is not known.

Researchers prepared the TCRbeta library using unique molecular identifiers, the study reports. TCRdb itself ran the PCR reads through MiXCR, one entry per CDR3 protein. The sample lists under 250,000 distinct CDR3 sequences, 20% to 30% occurring once. V lost 7 bases and J lost 9, with 7 bases in between. This CDR3 spans 11 amino acids. Germline-derived CDR1 and CDR2 are MNHNS and SASEGT. The chain carries TRBV6-1 and TRBJ1-6; tentatively, D is TRBD1 (5 bases). This clonotype was obtained from a female patient aged 2 to 10 who had a stem cell transplant for congenital amegakaryocytic thrombocytopenia, so the T cells may come from the graft donor. The sequencing here drew on PBMCs, mostly from graft donor cells, taken 360 days after TCRalphabeta/CD19-depleted stem cell transplant. The CDR3: CASIGASPLHF. CDR3 DNA: TGTGCCAGCATTGGGGCTTCACCCCTCCACTTT.